This T cell receptor beta chain was recorded in a study of blood T cells in healthy people across ages (dated by TCRdb to between 2015 and 2017). About the full investigation: In model experiments, roughly one uniquely barcoded TCR beta cDNA molecule per two T cells was captured by template switching. To track age-related changes in TCR beta repertoire diversity, the study relied on deep sequencing normalized with unique cDNA molecular identifiers. Donors were grouped into four age groups: young (average roughly 15 years), middle-aged (about 38), aged (approximately 58) and long-lived (just over 80). To avoid experimental bias, donors of different ages were spread randomly across the sequencing lanes. The study analyzed two additional independent replicas of 1 million unique cDNA reads from the same blood draw for two donors, one aged 18 to 29 and one aged 80 or older.

In the germline V gene (reference sequence), CDR1 corresponds to LGHDT and CDR2 to YNNKEL. The CDR3, cysteine through phenylalanine, is 16 amino acids long. CDR3 DNA is the only sequence kept; it has 48 bases, read in frame from the first base. V is cut by 2 bases and J by 6 bases, and the space between the germline ends is 19 bases. The roughly 39 donors, aged roughly 6 to 95 years, were systemically healthy Caucasian individuals from Russia. Each donor gave around 9 milliliters of peripheral blood, collected into EDTA-treated Vacutainer tubes. Ficoll-Paque density-gradient centrifugation was used to isolate PBMCs, with at least 6 million obtained per sample. Trizol reagent was used to extract total RNA from the PBMCs, yielding at least 6 micrograms per sample. Naive CD45RAhigh/CD27high T cell percentages were measured by flow cytometry on a PBMC aliquot from every donor. On this clonotype itself: The specificity of this receptor is unknown. Base qualities are not at hand, and no much larger clone is one base apart.

Broader findings and caveats from the paper: Compared with the aged group, more naive CD4+ T cells, fewer expanded clones and increased TCR diversity were shown by the long-lived group, suggesting age selection. As age increased, observed TCR beta diversity per million T cells dropped in a roughly linear way, and a significant reduction was already evident by age 40. Estimates of total diversity based on one million sequenced T cells were considered lower bounds and underestimates. There was a strong correlation between observed TCR beta diversity and the percentage of naive T cells measured by flow cytometry. Donor CMV infection status was unknown, potentially confounding age-related changes in expanded clonotypes. Conclusive comparison of naive and antigen-experienced compartments was prevented by the profiling of bulk unsorted PBMCs.

Library preparation used 5' RACE. The listed sequencing device is Illumina HiSeq 2500. A second roughly 7 to 11 cycle PCR used a sample-barcoded 5' primer and a J-beta primer mix. Each TCR beta cDNA molecule received a unique molecular identifier from a template-switch 5' adaptor carrying 12 random nucleotides. Each sample yielded at least 2.5 million CDR3-containing paired-end reads. First-strand cDNA synthesis was performed from all RNA using the Mint cDNA synthesis kit, with priming by a TRBC-specific oligonucleotide. All cDNA was treated with uracil-DNA glycosylase and then went through a first 18-cycle PCR with the universal primers M1SS and BC2_uni_R. Concerning the study's data processing: Each sample was normalized by randomly selecting 1 million high-quality reads, each carrying a distinct molecular identifier. Instead of being binned into consensus sequences, reads that shared molecular identifiers were thrown out. CDR3 identification, clonotype clustering and error correction used MiTCR with a Q25 quality threshold and the strictest error-elimination algorithm. A nonparametric unseen species model using Euler transformation provided a lower-bound estimate of total TCR beta diversity. The public reads were run again by TCRdb, first through fastp at Q25 and then through MiXCR, and only productive beta chains were kept. Each entry merges the rows of one CDR3 protein and shows their most common DNA and genes. What appears here as the V and J calls and clone size reflects TCRdb's work, not the paper's. The sample data list approximately 800,000 distinct CDR3 sequences, and about 61% of these were observed just once. Clones ranked in the top ten supply about 26% of the sample.

The sequenced sample consisted of blood. Recombination linked TRBV3-1 to TRBJ1-2, and the D gene may be TRBD1, 5 bases matching. The clonotype was recovered from a man in his forties in good health. CDR3 sequence: CASSQSSLSRANGYTF. The nucleotide sequence is given as TGTGCCAGCAGCCAATCTTCACTGTCCAGGGCTAATGGCTACACCTTC.